Shown below are 24 T cell receptor beta chains from a single sample sequenced in a study of CXCR3-negative and CXCR3-positive naive CD8 T cells. Study-level results: Compared with CXCR3-negative naive cells, CXCR3-positive naive cells showed more hydrophobic TRB CDR3s.

No antigen has been identified for these receptors. Carrying UMI labels, the TRB cDNA libraries were prepared through 5' RACE. Reanalyzing the 5' RACE reads, TCRdb keeps one entry per CDR3 protein, without DNA. The sample yields roughly 130,000 distinct CDR3 sequences, of which the top ten take up 0.5% to 0.6%. The sample was naive CXCR3+ CD8+ T cells from blood. Subset here: CD45RO-CCR7+CD27+CD95- naive CD8+ T cells expressing CXCR3 (TNR3+). The receptors were sampled from a human donor in good health. Some clones in this sample may be carry-over from other donors' samples.

The CDR3 spells CSATKINTEAFF. The chain uses TRBV20-1 and TRBJ1-1. The CDR3 has 12 residues. Germline loops: CDR1 DFQATT, CDR2 SNEGSKA (reference sequence).

This chain uses TRBV28 with TRBJ2-7. The germline V gene has CDR1 MDHEN and CDR2 SYDVKM. This CDR3 spans 15 amino acids. CDR3: CASSFGSRLAYEQYF. Using reference TRBV28 and TRBJ2-7 for the parts outside the CDR3, the full variable domain is DVKVTQSSRYLVKRTGEKVFLECVQDMDHENMFWYRQDPGLGLRLIYFSYDVKMKEKGDIPEGYSVSREKKERFSLILESASTNQTSMYLCASSFGSRLAYEQYFGPGTRLTVT.

This chain joins TRBV29-1 and TRBJ2-1; TCRdb returns TRBD1, unconfirmable since there is no DNA. The CDR3 is made up of 13 amino acids. Germline CDR1 is SQVTM and CDR2 is ANQGSEA. CDR3 amino acids: CSVGETGYNEQFF.

The genes are TRBV12-3 or TRBV12-4 and TRBJ1-5; the D call of TRBD1 rests on TCRdb alone, since no DNA is present to check it. The CDR3 contains 14 residues. The CDR3 spells CASSQGKFNQPQHF.

The V call is TRBV10-3, the J call TRBJ1-1. The CDR3 totals 14 residues. Germline V gene sequence: CDR1 ENHRY, CDR2 SYGVKD. The CDR3 reads CAISVTEEGTEAFF.

J is TRBJ2-3 and V is TRBV11-2; TCRdb indicates TRBD2, and absent DNA this call remains unverified. CDR1 SGHAT and CDR2 FQNNGV come from the germline V gene. This CDR3 region has 15 residues. CDR3 sequence reads: CASSLLAGDPDTQYF.

The rearrangement uses TRBV10-2 and TRBJ2-1. The CDR3 covers 13 residues. Per the germline V gene, CDR1 is WSHSY and CDR2 is SAAADI. CDR3 amino acids: CASSPSTYNEQFF.

This rearrangement joins TRBV19 to TRBJ2-7. The CDR3 spans 13 residues. CDR1 and CDR2 from the germline V gene are LNHDA and SQIVND (reference sequence). The CDR3 region is CASSIGLDVEQYF.

The V gene is TRBV6-5, the J gene TRBJ2-2; there is no DNA to check the TCRdb D call of TRBD1. From germline, CDR1 is MNHEY and CDR2 SVGAGI. The CDR3 totals 15 residues. The CDR3 region is CASSYTTGGPGELFF.

The CDR3: CASSGTVSYNEQFF. The chain is built from TRBV9 and TRBJ2-1; TCRdb selects TRBD1, and the lack of DNA leaves this call unchecked. The CDR3 consists of 14 residues. Germline V gives CDR1 SGDLS, CDR2 YYNGEE.

The rearrangement links TRBV20-1 to TRBJ2-1; the D call from TCRdb, TRBD2, cannot be confirmed without DNA. The CDR3 has 16 residues. Germline-derived CDR1 and CDR2 are DFQATT and SNEGSKA (reference sequence). CDR3 in amino acids: CSARNLQRVTYNEQFF.

V gene TRBV14 combines with J gene TRBJ1-2; TCRdb's D call of TRBD1 is untestable without DNA. CDR1 SGHDN and CDR2 FVKESK come from the germline V gene. This CDR3 is built from 15 residues. The CDR3 sequence: CASSPFSAGTIGYTF.

This chain links TRBV12-3 or TRBV12-4 with TRBJ2-3; TCRdb reports TRBD1, a call that lacks DNA to check it against. The CDR3 has 14 amino acids. CDR3 region: CASLSGLAKDTQYF.

The chain combines TRBV19 with TRBJ1-1. Germline CDR1 and CDR2: LNHDA and SQIVND (reference sequence). This CDR3 has 13 amino acids. CDR3 region: CASTLAGSLWAFF.

The gene calls are TRBV5-1 and TRBJ2-7. The CDR3 runs 15 residues. Germline CDR1 and CDR2: SGHRS and YFSETQ. CDR3 sequence: CASRSGAGASYEQYF. Full variable domain (missing parts from reference TRBV5-1 and TRBJ2-7): KAGVTQTPRYLIKTRGQQVTLSCSPISGHRSVSWYQQTPGQGLQFLFEYFSETQRNKGNFPGRFSGRQFSNSRSEMNVSTLELGDSALYLCASRSGAGASYEQYFGPGTRLTVT.

This chain connects TRBV29-1 to TRBJ2-1; TCRdb calls TRBD2, which cannot be checked without DNA. Germline V gene data show CDR1 as SQVTM and CDR2 as ANQGSEA. There are 16 residues in the CDR3. CDR3 protein: CSVGEWETSVYNEQFF.

This chain links TRBV9 with TRBJ2-1; TCRdb outputs TRBD2, but without DNA this stays unchecked. The CDR3 has 13 amino acids. Germline CDR1 is SGDLS and CDR2 is YYNGEE. CDR3 region: CASSVRDWNEQFF.

The chain links TRBV5-1 to TRBJ1-1; TCRdb picks TRBD1, but there is no DNA to check that call. The CDR3 totals 16 residues. Germline CDR1 and CDR2: SGHRS and YFSETQ. The CDR3 is CASSAGTGVMNTEAFF.

The rearrangement joins TRBV20-1 to TRBJ1-1. CDR3 length: 13 amino acids. CDR1 and CDR2 (germline): DFQATT, SNEGSKA (reference sequence). Here the CDR3 reads CSARGDLSTEAFF.

The chain recombines TRBV15 with TRBJ2-7. The CDR3 consists of 11 residues. Germline V gene data show CDR1 as LNHNV and CDR2 as YYDKDF (reference sequence). CDR3 region: CATSRGYEQYF.

The chain joins TRBV7-9 to TRBJ2-7; absent DNA, TCRdb's TRBD1 call cannot be checked. This CDR3 contains 15 residues. CDR1 is SEHNR, CDR2 FQNEAQ, per germline (reference sequence). The chain's CDR3 is CASSSMTGTPYEQYF.

The rearrangement joins TRBV18 to TRBJ2-3; the D gene TCRdb calls, TRBD1, cannot be checked with no DNA. CDR3 size: 18 residues. CDR1 and CDR2 from the germline V gene are KGHSH and LQKENI. CDR3 in amino acids: CASSKGSAGRRGTDTQYF.

This chain links TRBV15 with TRBJ2-2. Looked up from germline, CDR1 is LNHNV and CDR2 is YYDKDF (reference sequence). This CDR3 is 14 amino acids long. CDR3 in amino acids: CATSIAENTGELFF.

The chain is built from TRBV4-1 and TRBJ1-1; the D gene TCRdb calls, TRBD1, cannot be checked with no DNA. This CDR3 region has 15 residues. Germline assignment: CDR1 MGHRA and CDR2 YSYEKL. The CDR3 loop reads CASSHSQGQNTEAFF.